This TCR beta chain was sequenced in a study of T cell repertoires in cytomegalovirus infection. The ends were cut back, 3 bases at V and 3 bases at J, with 12 bases in the middle. Germline V gene sequence: CDR1 DFQATT, CDR2 SNEGSKA (reference sequence). The CDR3 length is 14 residues. As regards this clonotype: Antigen unknown.

TCRdb ran MiXCR on the reads and lists one entry per CDR3 protein. The top ten clones hold roughly 20% of a sample with 680,000 or so distinct CDR3 sequences, 33% of them seen once. The clonotype was recovered from a human donor in good health (CMV status not recorded). Some clones in this sample may be carry-over from other donors' samples. The V and J genes are TRBV20-1 and TRBJ2-1; D remains unclear. The sequences come from cultured PBMCs, collected from culture after CMV antigen stimulation. CDR3 in DNA: TGCAGTGCTAGGGTCCGAGAGAACTACAATGAGCAGTTCTTC. It encodes CSARVRENYNEQFF.